These T cell receptor beta chains were read from a single sample in a study of blood T cell repertoires in COVID-19. Assay used: immunoSEQ multiplex PCR; TCRdb lists only in-frame clones, some missing. The data hold some 240,000 clones, with around four fifths observed a single time. The specimen was peripheral blood. The receptors here all came from a woman aged 70 to 79 with COVID-19, enrolled during active disease. The CDR3 runs from the conserved cysteine through the conserved F or W. The D gene is left open where the match is weak. Rows may omit the clone size; those that give it use once, few, many or a size class.

CDR3aa	CDR3nt	abundance	j_gene	d_gene	v_gene
CASSLGTKRDSPLHF	TGTGCCAGCAGCTTGGGGACAAAAAGGGATTCACCCCTCCACTTT	.	TRBJ1-6	.	TRBV5-4
CASRGTGDNSPLHF	TGTGCCAGCAGGGGGACAGGGGATAATTCACCCCTCCACTTT	few	TRBJ1-6	TRBD1	TRBV28
CASSDRPGTGYYNEQFF	TGTGCCAGCAGTGATCGACCGGGGACAGGATATTACAATGAGCAGTTCTTC	once	TRBJ2-1	TRBD1	TRBV6-1
CASSVTGDGTEAFF	TGTGCCAGTAGTGTGACAGGGGACGGCACTGAAGCTTTCTTT	few	TRBJ1-1	TRBD1	TRBV19
CAWRESGQGAYSPLHF	TGTGCCTGGAGGGAATCCGGACAGGGGGCGTATTCACCCCTCCACTTT	few	TRBJ1-6	TRBD1	TRBV30
CASSPYGLAKNIQYF	TGTGCCAGCAGTCCGTACGGACTAGCCAAAAACATTCAGTACTTC	.	TRBJ2-4	.	TRBV6-1
CASSYSSGIETQYF	TGCGCCAGCAGCTATTCTTCGGGGATTGAGACCCAGTACTTC	once	TRBJ2-5	.	TRBV5-1
CASSEEGDTEAFF	TGTGCCAGCAGTGAAGAGGGGGACACTGAAGCTTTCTTT	.	TRBJ1-1	.	TRBV2
CASSQPSRDREDIQYF	TGCGCCAGCAGCCAACCGTCCCGGGACAGGGAGGACATTCAGTACTTC	.	TRBJ2-4	TRBD1	TRBV4-1
CASSPAQGYTEAFF	TGTGCCAGCAGCCCGGCTCAGGGGTACACTGAAGCTTTCTTT	few	TRBJ1-1	.	TRBV28
CASSSWTSGSYEQYF	TGTGCCAGCAGTTCCTGGACTAGCGGATCCTACGAGCAGTACTTC	few	TRBJ2-7	TRBD2	TRBV6-2/TRBV6-3
CASSPRGGRYEKLFF	TGTGCCAGCAGCCCACGGGGGGGGCGATACGAAAAACTGTTTTTT	few	TRBJ1-4	.	TRBV7-4
CASSGDRGTYNEQFF	TGTGCCAGCAGTGGGGACAGGGGGACCTACAATGAGCAGTTCTTC	.	TRBJ2-1	TRBD1	TRBV2
CASSQEGTGNQPQHF	TGCGCCAGCAGCCAAGAAGGGACAGGGAATCAGCCCCAGCATTTT	.	TRBJ1-5	TRBD1	TRBV4-3
CASSLGQGANEKLFF	TGTGCCAGCAGCCTGGGACAGGGGGCTAATGAAAAACTGTTTTTT	.	TRBJ1-4	TRBD1	TRBV28
CASSSKVQVPYEQYF	TGTGCCAGTAGTAGTAAGGTACAGGTCCCCTACGAGCAGTACTTC	.	TRBJ2-7	.	TRBV19
CASSLIEGSPLHF	TGTGCCAGCAGCTTGATTGAGGGCTCACCCCTCCACTTT	.	TRBJ1-6	.	TRBV12-3/TRBV12-4
CATYGTYEQYF	TGTGCCACCTACGGGACCTACGAGCAGTACTTC	.	TRBJ2-7	.	TRBV28
CAWSVQGAIQLFF	TGTGCCTGGAGTGTACAGGGGGCGATTCAACTGTTTTTT	.	TRBJ1-4	TRBD1	TRBV30
CASTTGQGPQPQHF	TGTGCCAGTACCACCGGACAGGGGCCTCAGCCCCAGCATTTT	.	TRBJ1-5	TRBD1	TRBV19
CASSSLGTSGAYEQYF	TGTGCCAGCAGCAGCCTCGGGACTAGCGGGGCCTACGAGCAGTACTTC	.	TRBJ2-7	.	TRBV21-1
CASSLFTREDQPQHF	TGTGCCAGCAGCTTATTCACCAGGGAAGATCAGCCCCAGCATTTT	.	TRBJ1-5	.	TRBV11-2
CASMAGQGGNQPQHF	TGTGCCAGTATGGCGGGACAGGGGGGCAATCAGCCCCAGCATTTT	.	TRBJ1-5	TRBD1	TRBV19
CASSLLTGDTGELFF	TGTGCCAGCAGCTTGCTTACAGGGGACACCGGGGAGCTGTTTTTT	few	TRBJ2-2	TRBD1	TRBV7-2
CASSLLGQGAGNTIYF	TGTGCCAGCAGCTTATTAGGCCAAGGAGCAGGAAACACCATATATTTT	.	TRBJ1-3	.	TRBV7-2
CASSPTPGDDYGYTF	TGTGCCAGCTCACCAACGCCAGGCGACGACTATGGCTACACCTTC	.	TRBJ1-2	.	TRBV18
CASSAKPTGADNSPLHF	TGCGCCAGCAGCGCGAAACCGACAGGGGCCGATAATTCACCCCTCCACTTT	.	TRBJ1-6	TRBD1	TRBV5-1
CASSSLAYPTSNEQFF	TGTGCCAGCAGCTCCCTAGCGTACCCTACCTCCAATGAGCAGTTCTTC	.	TRBJ2-1	.	TRBV7-3